This entry is about one TCR beta chain. Its antigen remains undetermined. No clone much larger than this one lies a single base away; base qualities are absent. To prepare the library, the immunoSEQ multiplex PCR assay was applied. The deep sequencing platform assayed around 94,000 TCR templates per sample. Genomic DNA extracted from sorted T cells was used for TCRbeta CDR3 sequencing. The study's processing was this. Clonal analysis of TCRbeta CDR3 data was done in the R programming language. Comparing unstimulated samples against CFSE-low samples taken after the reaction was how alloreactive CD4+ and CD8+ clones were defined. By matching sequences to the repertoires of sorted unstimulated Treg and non-Treg cells, each alloreactive CD4+ clone was assigned a regulatory or non-regulatory origin. TCRdb stores this immuneACCESS table with in-frame sequences only. Part of the clones is absent; in the studies checked, under half of the shortfall reflects unresolved V genes, and no reason is known for the rest. That table is the source of V, J and clone size, and D and trimming were worked out from the DNA. Across this sample there are approximately 91,000 clones, with approximately 95% seen only once. About 18% of the sample rests with the top ten.

From the cysteine up to the phenylalanine, the CDR3 has a length of 16 residues. The only DNA kept is the CDR3, 48 bases in frame from the first base. V is pruned by 4 bases and J by 5 bases, leaving 13 bases of the junction without a gene match. The germline V gene (reference sequence) sets CDR1 to SEHNR and CDR2 to FQNEAQ. The entry originates in a study of siplizumab effects on memory and regulatory T cells (dated by TCRdb to the late 2010s). A note on the overall study: The study looked at the effect of siplizumab, an anti-CD2 antibody, on alloreactive T-cell subsets in allogeneic mixed lymphocyte reactions made from human PBMCs. General findings and caveats noted by the study authors: For roughly 75-97% of proliferating CD4+ or CD8+ clones, no naive or memory phenotype could be assigned. Because sequences at frequencies below about 10^-5 were poorly captured, only a minor fraction of alloreactive clones could be mapped back to unstimulated subsets. Among mappable alloreactive CD4+ clones, an average Treg-derived fraction of approximately 73% was observed with siplizumab, compared with roughly 25% in control reactions. The suppressive function of proliferating Tregs from siplizumab cultures was not functionally confirmed. Compared with memory T cells, unstimulated naive T cells appeared more diverse, and naive cells seemed to make a substantial contribution to the alloresponse. Siplizumab significantly reduced the cumulative frequency of alloreactive sequences traceable to unstimulated CD4+ memory T cells.

TCRbeta CDR3 sequencing was performed on sorted unstimulated T cells and on proliferating T cells recovered from mixed lymphocyte reactions. Fresh whole blood from nine to ten HLA-typed healthy donors was used as the source from which PBMCs were isolated. The sequencing input was CD8+ T cells sorted from blood. This TCR was recovered from a human donor in good health. The chain couples TRBV7-9 to TRBJ2-7, with TRBD1 matching 8 junction bases. The CDR3 protein is CASSSATGELVNEQYF. The DNA reads TGTGCCAGCAGCTCGGCGACAGGGGAGCTAGTCAACGAGCAGTACTTC.